The next 32 T cell receptor beta chains were all read from a single sample in a study of OX40 agonist ivuxolimab in advanced cancers. Clones were sequenced by immunoSEQ multiplex PCR, and TCRdb holds only the in-frame ones, with some missing. The sample consists of more than 60,000 clones, 77% of them appearing once. The sample here was CD4+ or CD8+ T cells sorted from blood, taken in a trial of the OX40 agonist ivuxolimab. These receptors originate from an adult with an advanced solid tumor such as melanoma, head and neck, liver or kidney cancer.

The J gene is TRBJ2-5, the V gene TRBV30; 7 bases align to TRBD2. CDR1 is GTSNPN and CDR2 is SVGIG in the germline V gene (reference sequence). The V segment lost 4 bases and the J segment 4 bases; nucleotides outside the gene matches: 12. The CDR3 has 15 residues. In DNA form, the CDR3 reads TGTGCCTGGAAAAAGAGCGGGGCCTCGGCAGAGACCCAGTACTTC. It specifies CAWKKSGASAETQYF.

This clone occurred a few times. The identical CDR3 is also encoded by other nucleotide sequences in the sample. This rearrangement joins TRBV4-1 to TRBJ1-2; no reliable D call. This CDR3 is 13 amino acids long. V was cut by 2 bases and J by 0 bases, with 4 bases left in between. Looked up from germline, CDR1 is MGHRA and CDR2 is YSYEKL. The CDR3 nucleotides read TGCGCCAGCAGCCAAACAACTAACTATGGCTACACCTTC. This gives the protein CASSQTTNYGYTF.

Here the CDR3 reads CASRVTGAQETQYF. The DNA of the CDR3 is TGTGCAAGTCGCGTAACAGGGGCCCAAGAGACCCAGTACTTC. The chain employs TRBV12-2 and TRBJ2-5; the tabulated D call, TRBD1, remains unverified against the DNA. TRBV12-2 has pseudogene status. CDR3 size: 14 residues.

The rearrangement links TRBV14 to TRBJ1-3, with D unresolved. V was pared by 1 base and J by 0 bases, with 16 bases between. Germline V gene data show CDR1 as SGHDN and CDR2 as FVKESK. The CDR3 is 18 residues long. The chain's CDR3 is CASSQVGSGRSSGNTIYF. CDR3 nucleotides: TGTGCCAGCAGCCAAGTGGGTTCCGGGCGAAGCTCTGGAAACACCATATATTTT.

This chain uses TRBV5-4 with TRBJ1-6; 7 nucleotides line up with TRBD1. This CDR3 contains 17 residues. Germline V CDR1 and CDR2: SGHNT, YYREEE (reference sequence). Unmatched junction bases numbered 10, after V lost 2 bases and J lost 5 bases. The CDR3 is CASSLNQPGQNNSPLHF. The CDR3 DNA follows: TGTGCCAGCAGCTTAAACCAACCGGGACAGAATAATTCACCCCTCCACTTT.

This chain joins TRBV18 and TRBJ2-5, with TRBD1 matching over 8 bases. The CDR3 has 14 amino acids. Germline CDR1 is KGHSH and CDR2 is LQKENI. J gave up 1 base and V 4 bases, and 2 bases lay outside the gene matches. CDR3 region: CASSLGQGQETQYF. DNA of the CDR3: TGTGCCAGCTCACTCGGACAGGGCCAAGAGACCCAGTACTTC.

This chain connects TRBV6-7 to TRBJ2-1; D is tentatively TRBD1 or TRBD2 (5 bases each). TRBV6-7 is assigned to the ORF class and has an uncertain function. With 7 bases removed from V and 5 bases from J, the gap between germline ends came to 18 bases. This CDR3 has 15 amino acids. The CDR3 DNA reads as TGTGCCAGCAAGGGGTCCGCGGTGGGGGACAATGAGCAGTTCTTC. It translates to CASKGSAVGDNEQFF.

The chain joins TRBV18 to TRBJ2-7, with 10 positions matching TRBD1. The CDR3 is 13 residues long. CDR1 and CDR2 from the germline V gene are KGHSH and LQKENI. V trimming: 3 bases; J trimming: 5 bases; junction bases outside the gene matches: 1. The CDR3 coding sequence is TGTGCCAGCTCACCGGGGACAGGGGACGAGCAGTACTTC. Translating gives CASSPGTGDEQYF. Full variable domain (outside the CDR3, taken from reference TRBV18 and TRBJ2-7): NAGVMQNPRHLVRRRGQEARLRCSPMKGHSHVYWYRQLPEEGLKFMVYLQKENIIDESGMPKERFSAEFPKEGPSILRIQQVVRGDSAAYFCASSPGTGDEQYFGPGTRLTVT.

This clone was recorded a few times. The chain uses TRBV28 and TRBJ1-2; D not resolved. CDR3 length: 10 residues. CDR1 is MDHEN and CDR2 is SYDVKM in the germline V gene. V was pared by 6 bases and J by 8 bases, with 7 bases between. The CDR3 spells CASSGEGYTF. In DNA form, the CDR3 reads TGTGCCAGCAGCGGGGAAGGCTACACCTTC.

This chain joins TRBV10-1 and TRBJ1-1; D is unclear. The CDR3 loop spans 14 amino acids. Germline V CDR1 and CDR2: WNHNN, SYGVQD (reference sequence). V lost 3 bases to trimming and J lost 4 bases, with 12 bases between them. DNA of the CDR3: TGCGCCAGCAGTGACGGTGGATTGAGCACTGAAGCTTTCTTT. Protein sequence: CASSDGGLSTEAFF.

This clone was detected once. The gene calls are TRBV6-1 and TRBJ2-1, with D hard to call. Germline V gene sequence: CDR1 MNHNS, CDR2 SASEGT. The CDR3 totals 13 residues. V gave up 4 bases and J gave up 6 bases, with 10 bases separating them. CDR3 protein: CASSVPILNEQFF. The CDR3 DNA follows: TGTGCCAGCAGTGTTCCGATTCTCAATGAGCAGTTCTTC.

This clone showed up just a few times. The chain couples TRBV7-9 to TRBJ2-1; TRBD2 matches at 8 bases. Germline V CDR1 and CDR2: SEHNR, FQNEAQ (reference sequence). V shed 5 bases and J 9 bases; nucleotides not matched to a gene: 9. The CDR3 has 14 amino acids. The CDR3 loop reads CASSPPGAGVEQFF. CDR3 nucleotide sequence: TGTGCCAGCAGCCCGCCTGGAGCGGGAGTTGAGCAGTTCTTC.

This clone appeared once. The chain joins TRBV7-9 to TRBJ2-2, with 12 bases identical to TRBD2. Trimming at V came to 4 bases and at J to 4 bases, leaving 13 bases not matched to a gene. The CDR3 sequence is 19 residues long. Germline CDR1 reads SEHNR; CDR2 reads FQNEAQ (reference sequence). The DNA for the CDR3 is TGTGCCAGCAGCTACCCCTCGACTAGCGGGAGAATAGGCACCGGGGAGCTGTTTTTT. Protein product: CASSYPSTSGRIGTGELFF.

This sequence joins TRBV19 and TRBJ1-5; D is uncertain. The CDR3 runs to 14 residues. Trimming removed 3 bases from V and 2 bases from J, with 8 bases in between. Looked up from germline, CDR1 is LNHDA and CDR2 is SQIVND (reference sequence). CDR3 amino acids: CASSIVGGNQPQHF. In nucleotides, the CDR3 is TGTGCCAGTAGTATTGTCGGAGGCAATCAGCCCCAGCATTTT.

The genes are TRBV18 and TRBJ1-5; 7 nucleotides match TRBD1. Germline CDR1 KGHSH, CDR2 LQKENI. The V segment lost 6 bases and the J segment 5 bases; nucleotides outside the gene matches: 7. This CDR3 spans 14 amino acids. The CDR3 sequence is CASSNRGTDQPQHF. In DNA form, the CDR3 reads TGTGCCAGCTCCAACCGGGGGACAGATCAGCCCCAGCATTTT.

The chain is built from TRBV7-9 and TRBJ2-3; D is undetermined. Germline CDR1 is SEHNR and CDR2 is FQNEAQ (reference sequence). The length of the CDR3 is 14 residues. The germline V and J ends were trimmed by 5 bases and 2 bases, with 11 bases remaining between them. The CDR3 sequence: CASSADGYTDTQYF. CDR3 nucleotide sequence: TGTGCCAGCAGCGCGGACGGATACACAGATACGCAGTATTTT.

The sample holds a few counts of this clone. Here the CDR3 DNA reads TGTGCCAGCAGTCCTTCTACAGATACGCAGTATTTT. Amino acids: CASSPSTDTQYF. The gene calls are TRBV6-6 and TRBJ2-3; D gene uncertain. This CDR3 spans 12 amino acids. Germline values: CDR1 MNHNY, CDR2 SVGAGI (reference sequence). V lost 5 bases and J 3 bases, leaving 6 bases between the germline ends.

This clone appeared a few times. The rearrangement uses TRBV18 and TRBJ2-5, with TRBD1 matching 7 bases. The CDR3 extends over 16 amino acids. J gave up 5 bases and V 1 base, and 10 bases lay outside the gene matches. Germline lookup yields CDR1 KGHSH and CDR2 LQKENI. The CDR3 DNA follows: TGTGCCAGCTCACCACTCCACAGGGGTATATTGGAGACCCAGTACTTC. It encodes CASSPLHRGILETQYF.

This clone was observed a single time. This chain uses TRBV5-4 with TRBJ2-5, with TRBD2 matching over 10 bases. CDR3 length equals 15 residues. Per germline, CDR1 SGHNT and CDR2 YYREEE (reference sequence). Trimming took 4 bases from V and 5 from J; bases not matched to a gene: 8. CDR3 coding DNA: TGTGCCAGCAGCAGAACTAGCGGGGCGGAGGAGACCCAGTACTTC. It yields the protein CASSRTSGAEETQYF.

J is TRBJ2-1 and V is TRBV7-2; D may match TRBD1 or TRBD2 (5 bases each). CDR3 length: 15 residues. With 5 bases removed from V and 6 bases from J, the gap between germline ends came to 17 bases. In germline, CDR1 is SGHTA, CDR2 FQGNSA. In nucleotides, the CDR3 is TGTGCCAGCAGCCCATGGGGGACCACCGCCAATGAGCAGTTCTTC. This translates into CASSPWGTTANEQFF.

This clone has a single count. V and J are TRBV2 and TRBJ2-5, with TRBD2 matching over 7 bases. This CDR3 is built from 12 residues. CDR1 and CDR2 from the germline V gene are SNHLY and FYNNEI. V gave up 10 bases and J gave up 5 bases; unmatched junction bases: 7. CDR3 DNA sequence: TGTGCCACCTGGGAGGGCGGGGAGACCCAGTACTTC. Translation: CATWEGGETQYF.

CDR3: CASSALDRSSYEQYF. The CDR3 nucleotides read TGCGCCAGCAGCGCCCTCGACAGGTCTTCCTACGAGCAGTACTTC. V is TRBV5-1 and J is TRBJ2-7, with D possibly being TRBD1 (6 bases). The CDR3 is 15 amino acids. Trimming took 4 bases from V and 1 from J, leaving 15 bases between them. From germline, CDR1 is SGHRS and CDR2 YFSETQ.

The rearrangement joins TRBV5-1 to TRBJ2-7, with D possibly matching TRBD2 (7 bases). Per the germline V gene, CDR1 is SGHRS and CDR2 is YFSETQ. Trimming cost V 1 base and J 7 bases, with 15 bases left between them. The CDR3 has 14 amino acids. The CDR3 DNA follows: TGCGCCAGCAGCTTGCGACAGGACGGGGGGGAGCAGTACTTC. Translation gives CASSLRQDGGEQYF.

J is TRBJ2-3 and V is TRBV11-2, with D perhaps matching TRBD2 (5 bases). CDR3 length equals 15 residues. The V gene's germline CDR1 is SGHAT and CDR2 FQNNGV. V lost 6 bases and J lost 0, with 13 bases in between. CDR3 nucleotides: TGTGCCAGCAGGGCTGGCAGGACTAGCACAGATACGCAGTATTTT. This sequence encodes CASRAGRTSTDTQYF.

V gene TRBV7-3 combines with J gene TRBJ2-2; D is possibly TRBD2 (5 bases). The CDR3 loop spans 16 amino acids. The germline CDR1 and CDR2 sequences are SGHTA and FQGTGA. V was shortened by 5 bases and J by 4 bases, with 17 bases between the two germline ends. The CDR3 loop is CASSPRSWAGTGELFF. The CDR3 DNA sequence: TGTGCCAGCAGCCCCCGAAGCTGGGCGGGCACCGGGGAGCTGTTTTTT.

The chain carries TRBV11-3 and TRBJ2-3; D gene uncertain. Germline V gene data show CDR1 as SGHNT and CDR2 as YENEEA. The V end lost 0 bases, the J end lost 5 bases, and 15 bases lay between the germline ends. The CDR3 consists of 16 residues. The CDR3 sequence is CASSLDGPLALDTQYF. CDR3 sequence (DNA): TGTGCCAGCAGCTTAGACGGTCCATTGGCCCTAGATACGCAGTATTTT.

The chain recombines TRBV4-1 with TRBJ2-7; the match to TRBD2 covers 15 bases. This CDR3 spans 15 amino acids. From germline, CDR1 is MGHRA and CDR2 YSYEKL. The junction had 4 bases not matched to a gene; V was cut back by 4 bases and J by 6 bases. CDR3 sequence: CASSPGLAGGSEQYF. CDR3 nucleotide sequence: TGCGCCAGCAGCCCGGGACTAGCGGGAGGAAGCGAGCAGTACTTC.

The gene calls are TRBV30 and TRBJ1-2; the match to TRBD1 covers 8 bases. Germline V gene sequence: CDR1 GTSNPN, CDR2 SVGIG (reference sequence). The ends lost 0 bases at V and 4 bases at J; junction bases unmatched: 4. The CDR3 consists of 14 residues. CDR3: CAWSVAGGSYGYTF. DNA of the CDR3: TGTGCCTGGAGTGTGGCAGGGGGCAGCTATGGCTACACCTTC.

This clone was counted between two and nine times. The CDR3 is CAWREGLAGDNEQFF. DNA of the CDR3: TGTGCCTGGAGGGAGGGACTAGCGGGAGACAATGAGCAGTTCTTC. This chain links TRBV30 with TRBJ2-1; 14 bases line up with TRBD2. V was pared by 3 bases and J by 5 bases, with 3 bases of the junction left unmatched. This CDR3 is built from 15 residues. CDR1 GTSNPN and CDR2 SVGIG come from the germline V gene (reference sequence).

The CDR3 sequence is CASSFTNTEAFF. For the CDR3, the DNA is TGTGCCAGCAGCTTCACGAACACTGAAGCTTTCTTT. The V and J genes are TRBV5-5 and TRBJ1-1, with no clear D. The CDR3 totals 12 residues. Per the germline V gene, CDR1 is SGHKS and CDR2 is YYEKEE (reference sequence). V gave up 2 bases and J gave up 1 base, with 3 bases separating them.

The chain employs TRBV6-1 and TRBJ1-5; tentative D call: TRBD1 (5 bases). The CDR3 covers 11 residues. Germline V gives CDR1 MNHNS, CDR2 SASEGT. Deletions cut 7 bases from V and 16 bases from J, with 17 bases between. The CDR3 sequence: CASNNAGDGHF. The DNA for the CDR3 is TGTGCCAGCAATAACGCTGGGGACGGCCATTTT.

The rearrangement links TRBV6-5 to TRBJ1-1; 10 bases are shared with TRBD1. This CDR3 has 15 residues. CDR1 is MNHEY, CDR2 SVGAGI, per germline. V was clipped by 6 bases and J by 3 bases; unmatched bases: 7. CDR3 loop: CASRRTGGGYTEAFF. CDR3 bases: TGTGCCAGCAGAAGGACAGGGGGTGGTTACACTGAAGCTTTCTTT.